This TCR beta chain derives from a study of T cell changes during pregnancy in multiple sclerosis. Repertoires were generated with immunoSEQ multiplex PCR, while TCRdb's copy carries only in-frame clones and drops some. The sample includes about 75,000 clones, around 92% of them seen just once. This CDR3 is 16 amino acids long. V lost 3 bases to trimming and J lost 6 bases, with 15 bases between them. Germline CDR1 and CDR2: SEHNR and FQNEAQ (reference sequence). This chain uses TRBV7-9 with TRBJ1-6; no clear D. This TCR derives from a female donor in good health, enrolled as a control in a pregnancy study. Sequenced material: peripheral blood, taken in the first trimester of pregnancy. CDR3 nucleotides: TGTGCCAGCAGCTTTTCGGATCCTGGGCTTAATTCACCCCTCCACTTT. Encoded protein: CASSFSDPGLNSPLHF. Full variable domain (missing parts from reference TRBV7-9 and TRBJ1-6): DTGVSQNPRHKITKRGQNVTFRCDPISEHNRLYWYRQTLGQGPEFLTYFQNEAQLEKSRLLSDRFSAERPKGSFSTLEIQRTEQGDSAMYLCASSFSDPGLNSPLHFGNGTRLTVT.